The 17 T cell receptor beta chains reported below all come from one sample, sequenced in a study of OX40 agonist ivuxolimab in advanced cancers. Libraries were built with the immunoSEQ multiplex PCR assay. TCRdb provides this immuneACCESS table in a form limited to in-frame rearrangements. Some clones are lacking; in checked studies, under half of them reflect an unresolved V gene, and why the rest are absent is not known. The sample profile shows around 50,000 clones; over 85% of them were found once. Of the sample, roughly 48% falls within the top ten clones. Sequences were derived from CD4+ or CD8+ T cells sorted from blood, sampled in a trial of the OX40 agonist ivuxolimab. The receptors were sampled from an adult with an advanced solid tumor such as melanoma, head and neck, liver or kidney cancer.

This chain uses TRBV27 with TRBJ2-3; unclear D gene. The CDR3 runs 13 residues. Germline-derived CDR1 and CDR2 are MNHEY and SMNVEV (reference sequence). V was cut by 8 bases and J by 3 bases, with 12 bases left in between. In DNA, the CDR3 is TGTGCCAGCCTCAGTCAGGAAACAGATACGCAGTATTTT. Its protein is CASLSQETDTQYF.

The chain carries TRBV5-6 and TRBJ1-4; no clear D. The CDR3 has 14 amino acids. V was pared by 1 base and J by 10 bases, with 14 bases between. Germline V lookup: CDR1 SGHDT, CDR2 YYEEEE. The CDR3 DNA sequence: TGTGCCAGCAGCTTGCGGCGGGAAGGCGGAAAACTGTTTTTT. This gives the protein CASSLRREGGKLFF.

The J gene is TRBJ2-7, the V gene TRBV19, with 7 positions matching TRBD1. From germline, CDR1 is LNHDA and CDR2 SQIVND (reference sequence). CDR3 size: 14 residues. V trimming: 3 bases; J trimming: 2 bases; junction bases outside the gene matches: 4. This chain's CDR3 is CASSIRQGAYEQYF. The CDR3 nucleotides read TGTGCCAGTAGTATTCGGCAGGGGGCCTACGAGCAGTACTTC.

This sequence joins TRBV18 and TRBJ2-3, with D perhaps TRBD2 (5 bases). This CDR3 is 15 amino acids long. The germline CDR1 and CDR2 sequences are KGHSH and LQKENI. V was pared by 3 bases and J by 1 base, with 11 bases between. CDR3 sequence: CASSPGDSGTDTQYF. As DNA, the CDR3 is TGTGCCAGCTCACCGGGAGACTCTGGCACAGATACGCAGTATTTT.

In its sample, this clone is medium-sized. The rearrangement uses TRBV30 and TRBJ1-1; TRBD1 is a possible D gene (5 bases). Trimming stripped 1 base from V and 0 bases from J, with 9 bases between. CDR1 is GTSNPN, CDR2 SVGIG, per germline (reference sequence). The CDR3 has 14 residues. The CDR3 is CAWSEGPVNTEAFF. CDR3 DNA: TGTGCCTGGAGTGAGGGGCCCGTGAACACTGAAGCTTTCTTT.

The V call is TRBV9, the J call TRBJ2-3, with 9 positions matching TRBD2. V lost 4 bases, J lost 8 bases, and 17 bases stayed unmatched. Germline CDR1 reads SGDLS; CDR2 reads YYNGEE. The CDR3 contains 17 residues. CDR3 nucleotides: TGTGCCAGCAGCCTCTGGGGTAGCGGGGGAAAACCCGGTACGCAGTATTTT. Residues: CASSLWGSGGKPGTQYF.

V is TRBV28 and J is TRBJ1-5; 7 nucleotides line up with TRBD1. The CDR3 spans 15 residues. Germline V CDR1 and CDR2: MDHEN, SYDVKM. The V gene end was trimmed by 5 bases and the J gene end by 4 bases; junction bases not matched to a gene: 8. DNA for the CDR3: TGTGCCAGCAGTCTCAGCCGGGACAGTAATCAGCCCCAGCATTTT. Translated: CASSLSRDSNQPQHF.

The CDR3 spells CASSYRGFTEAFF. The CDR3 region has the DNA TGTGCCAGCAGCTACAGGGGGTTCACTGAAGCTTTCTTT. The rearrangement uses TRBV6-6 and TRBJ1-1, with 8 bases identical to TRBD1. The CDR3 has 13 amino acids. The V gene end was trimmed by 6 bases and the J gene end by 4 bases; junction bases not matched to a gene: 4. Per the germline V gene, CDR1 is MNHNY and CDR2 is SVGAGI (reference sequence).

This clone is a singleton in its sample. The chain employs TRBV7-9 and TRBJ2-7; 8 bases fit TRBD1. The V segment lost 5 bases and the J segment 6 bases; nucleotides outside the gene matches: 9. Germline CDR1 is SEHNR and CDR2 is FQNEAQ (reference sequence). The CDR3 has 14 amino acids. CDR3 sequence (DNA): TGTGCCAGCAGCCTCTTGGGACAGGTGGTCGAGCAGTACTTC. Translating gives CASSLLGQVVEQYF.

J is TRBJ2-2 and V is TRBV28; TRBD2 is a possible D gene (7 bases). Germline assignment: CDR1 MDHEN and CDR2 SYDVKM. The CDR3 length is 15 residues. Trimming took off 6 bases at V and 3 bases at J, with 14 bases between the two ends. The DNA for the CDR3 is TGTGCCAGCAGAATAGGGGGGGTCGACACCGGGGAGCTGTTTTTT. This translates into CASRIGGVDTGELFF.

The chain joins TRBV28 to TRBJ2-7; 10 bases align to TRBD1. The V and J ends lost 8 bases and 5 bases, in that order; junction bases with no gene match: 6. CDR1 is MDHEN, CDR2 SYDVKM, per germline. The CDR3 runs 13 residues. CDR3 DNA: TGTGCCAGCCGCGGGACAGGGGACCACGAGCAGTACTTC. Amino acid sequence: CASRGTGDHEQYF.

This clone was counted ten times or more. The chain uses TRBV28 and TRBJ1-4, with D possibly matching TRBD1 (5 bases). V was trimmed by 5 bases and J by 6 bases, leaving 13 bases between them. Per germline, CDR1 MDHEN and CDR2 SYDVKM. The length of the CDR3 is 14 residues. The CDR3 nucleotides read TGTGCCAGCAGTCACCGGGACGGTTATGAAAAACTGTTTTTT. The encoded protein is CASSHRDGYEKLFF.

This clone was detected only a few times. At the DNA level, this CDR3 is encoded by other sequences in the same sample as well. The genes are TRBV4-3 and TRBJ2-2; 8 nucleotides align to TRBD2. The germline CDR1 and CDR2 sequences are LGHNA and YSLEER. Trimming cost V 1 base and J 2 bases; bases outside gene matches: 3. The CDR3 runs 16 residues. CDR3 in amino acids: CASSQAGGANTGELFF. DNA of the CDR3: TGCGCCAGCAGCCAAGCGGGGGGGGCTAACACCGGGGAGCTGTTTTTT.

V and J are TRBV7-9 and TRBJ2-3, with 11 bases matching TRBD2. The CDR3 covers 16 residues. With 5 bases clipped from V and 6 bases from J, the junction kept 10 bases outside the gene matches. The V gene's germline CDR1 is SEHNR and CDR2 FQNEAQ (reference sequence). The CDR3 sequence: CASSGGLAETWDTQYF. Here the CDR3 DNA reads TGTGCCAGCAGCGGGGGACTAGCGGAGACCTGGGATACGCAGTATTTT.

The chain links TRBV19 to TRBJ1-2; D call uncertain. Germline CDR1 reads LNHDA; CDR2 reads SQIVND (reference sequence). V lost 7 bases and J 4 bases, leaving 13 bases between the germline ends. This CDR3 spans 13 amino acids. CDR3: CASTPGRSYGYTF. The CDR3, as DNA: TGTGCCAGTACCCCCGGCAGGTCCTATGGCTACACCTTC.

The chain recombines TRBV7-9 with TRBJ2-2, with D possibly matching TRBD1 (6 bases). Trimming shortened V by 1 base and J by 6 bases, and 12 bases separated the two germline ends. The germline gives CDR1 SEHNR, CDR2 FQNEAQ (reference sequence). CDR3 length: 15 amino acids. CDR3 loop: CASSLVPPGAGELFF. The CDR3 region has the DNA TGTGCCAGCAGCTTAGTACCCCCAGGGGCCGGGGAGCTGTTTTTT.

CDR3 in amino acids: CASKAGGEEQYF. The CDR3 DNA sequence: TGCGCCAGCAAAGCGGGGGGAGAGGAGCAGTACTTC. The chain combines TRBV4-1 with TRBJ2-7; 9 bases are a match to TRBD2. J lost 7 bases, V lost 7 bases, and 5 bases had no gene match. CDR1 is MGHRA and CDR2 is YSYEKL in the germline V gene. The CDR3 has 12 residues.